Given below is one TCR beta chain in context. The library targeted TCRbeta and was prepared with unique molecular identifiers. TCRdb re-analysed the PCR reads in MiXCR, keeping a single row per CDR3 protein. The sample lists some 220,000 distinct CDR3 sequences; around 9.6% were seen once. With 5 bases clipped from V and 4 bases from J, the junction kept 10 bases outside the gene matches. CDR3 length equals 16 residues. CDR1 and CDR2 (germline): MDHEN, SYDVKM. The data derive from a study of T-cell reconstitution after alpha-beta-depleted transplantation in children. This sequence was found in a human donor who donated a stem cell graft to a child with acute lymphoblastic leukemia. Sequenced material: PBMCs from the stem cell graft donor, taken from the stem cell graft. The chain employs TRBV28 and TRBJ2-7, with TRBD2 matching over 11 bases. The CDR3 DNA sequence: TGTGCCAGCAGTCCAGGGACTAGCGGCCCATTTTACGAGCAGTACTTC. This codes for CASSPGTSGPFYEQYF.